A selection of T cell receptor beta chains follows, all from one sample in a study of T cell responses to AZD1222 COVID-19 vaccine. Clones were read by immunoSEQ multiplex PCR, and TCRdb kept only the in-frame ones, dropping some. The table has roughly 140,000 clones, roughly 90% seen once. This material consisted of peripheral blood, taken 28 days after the second AZD1222 dose. All receptors derive from an adult who received the AZD1222 COVID-19 vaccine. The CDR3 runs from the conserved cysteine through the conserved F or W. D genes are given only for firm matches. Clone size is stated in some rows and not others, as once, few, many or a class when expanded.

v_call	j_call	clone_size	d_call	cdr3_aa	cdr3_nt
TRBV6-5	TRBJ2-7	.	.	CASSRTPRGEQYF	TGTGCCAGCAGTCGGACCCCCAGGGGAGAGCAGTACTTC
TRBV5-1	TRBJ1-2	.	TRBD1	CASSLVGTAINYGYTF	TGCGCCAGCAGCTTGGTAGGGACAGCTATTAACTATGGCTACACCTTC
TRBV19	TRBJ2-3	.	TRBD1	CASSDRQGDTQYF	TGTGCCAGTAGCGATAGACAGGGAGATACGCAGTATTTT
TRBV27	TRBJ1-5	.	TRBD1	CASRRQGLFQPQHF	TGTGCCAGCAGAAGACAGGGTTTATTTCAGCCCCAGCATTTT
TRBV30	TRBJ2-7	.	TRBD1	CAWNQDRGPSSYEQYF	TGTGCCTGGAATCAAGACAGGGGGCCGAGCTCCTACGAGCAGTACTTC
TRBV7-2	TRBJ2-1	.	TRBD1	CAAKGPQGAGNEQFF	TGTGCCGCAAAGGGACCACAGGGGGCGGGTAATGAGCAGTTCTTC
TRBV2	TRBJ2-7	.	TRBD1	CASLESWTGRVYEQYF	TGTGCCAGCCTGGAATCTTGGACAGGCAGAGTCTACGAGCAGTACTTC
TRBV4-1	TRBJ2-1	.	TRBD2	CASSSKSGPVWGGNEQFF	TGCGCCAGCAGCTCAAAGTCGGGACCCGTATGGGGGGGCAATGAGCAGTTCTTC
TRBV18	TRBJ2-1	.	TRBD2	CASSTGLAGGGEQFF	TGTGCCAGCTCAACCGGACTAGCGGGAGGGGGTGAGCAGTTCTTC
TRBV4-1	TRBJ1-4	.	.	CASSRTAGGTNEKLFF	TGCGCCAGCAGCCGAACGGCGGGTGGAACTAATGAAAAACTGTTTTTT
TRBV28	TRBJ2-7	.	TRBD1	CASSTGTEGTYEQYF	TGTGCCAGCAGTACCGGGACAGAGGGGACCTACGAGCAGTACTTC
TRBV3-1/TRBV3-2	TRBJ1-2	.	TRBD1	CASSRNSARDREEDYGYTF	TGTGCCAGCAGCCGAAACAGCGCCCGGGACAGGGAAGAGGACTATGGCTACACCTTC
TRBV5-1	TRBJ2-2	.	.	CASMGGNTGELFF	TGCGCCAGCATGGGGGGGAACACCGGGGAGCTGTTTTTT
TRBV19	TRBJ2-7	few	TRBD2	CASSDRLAGAREQYF	TGTGCCAGTAGTGACAGACTAGCGGGAGCTCGAGAGCAGTACTTC
TRBV7-2	TRBJ2-1	.	.	CASTPSSLEQFF	TGTGCCAGCACCCCTTCCTCCCTTGAGCAGTTCTTC
TRBV5-4	TRBJ2-3	.	.	CASSLSGPAPDTQYF	TGTGCCAGCAGCTTGTCAGGACCGGCGCCAGATACGCAGTATTTT
TRBV4-2	TRBJ2-7	.	.	CASSQDSHSYEQYF	TGTGCCAGCAGCCAAGACAGCCACTCCTACGAGCAGTACTTC
TRBV15	TRBJ2-1	.	TRBD2	CATSFDRGGTYNEQFF	TGTGCCACCAGCTTCGATCGGGGGGGGACCTACAATGAGCAGTTCTTC
TRBV6-1	TRBJ1-5	once	.	CASSEARGRNQPQHF	TGTGCCAGCAGTGAAGCTCGGGGGCGCAATCAGCCCCAGCATTTT
TRBV7-2	TRBJ1-3	.	.	CASSLALGTSGNTIYF	TGTGCCAGCAGCTTAGCGCTTGGGACCTCTGGAAACACCATATATTTT
TRBV12-3/TRBV12-4	TRBJ1-2	.	.	CASSPSGAYGYTF	TGTGCCAGCAGCCCAAGCGGGGCCTATGGCTACACCTTC
TRBV7-8	TRBJ1-5	.	.	CASSLVRGKGLQPQHF	TGTGCCAGCAGCTTAGTTAGGGGAAAGGGGTTACAGCCCCAGCATTTT
TRBV10-2	TRBJ1-3	.	.	CASSERVTGNTIYF	TGCGCCAGCAGTGAAAGGGTGACTGGAAACACCATATATTTT
TRBV5-1	TRBJ2-2	.	TRBD1	CASFGTGSPNTGELFF	TGCGCCAGCTTCGGGACAGGGTCGCCGAACACCGGGGAGCTGTTTTTT
TRBV27	TRBJ1-1	.	.	CASSLASVHPSTEAFF	TGTGCCAGCAGTTTAGCCTCGGTCCACCCGTCCACTGAAGCTTTCTTT
TRBV10-1	TRBJ1-4	few	.	CASSGRPQTAEGYEKLFF	TGCGCCAGCAGTGGCAGGCCTCAAACAGCCGAAGGGTATGAAAAACTGTTTTTT
TRBV7-8	TRBJ2-4	.	.	CASSLGGTQNIQYF	TGTGCCAGCAGCTTAGGCGGGACCCAAAACATTCAGTACTTC
TRBV7-2	TRBJ2-3	.	.	CASRRQGPGTDTQYF	TGTGCCAGCAGGCGGCAGGGGCCTGGGACAGATACGCAGTATTTT